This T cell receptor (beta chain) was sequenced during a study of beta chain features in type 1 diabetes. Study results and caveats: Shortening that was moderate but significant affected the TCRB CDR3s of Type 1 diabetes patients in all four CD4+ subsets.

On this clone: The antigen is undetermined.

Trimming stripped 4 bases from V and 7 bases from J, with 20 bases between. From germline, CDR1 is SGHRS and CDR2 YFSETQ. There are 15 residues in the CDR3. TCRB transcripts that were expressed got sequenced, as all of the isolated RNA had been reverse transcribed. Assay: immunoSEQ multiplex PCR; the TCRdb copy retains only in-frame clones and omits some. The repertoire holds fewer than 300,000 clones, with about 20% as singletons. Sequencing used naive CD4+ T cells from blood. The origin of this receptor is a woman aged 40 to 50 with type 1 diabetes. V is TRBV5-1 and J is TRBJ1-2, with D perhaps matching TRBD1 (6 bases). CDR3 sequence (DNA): TGCGCCAGCAGCGCCAGCCGACAGGCTATGTTTGGCTACACCTTC. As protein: CASSASRQAMFGYTF.